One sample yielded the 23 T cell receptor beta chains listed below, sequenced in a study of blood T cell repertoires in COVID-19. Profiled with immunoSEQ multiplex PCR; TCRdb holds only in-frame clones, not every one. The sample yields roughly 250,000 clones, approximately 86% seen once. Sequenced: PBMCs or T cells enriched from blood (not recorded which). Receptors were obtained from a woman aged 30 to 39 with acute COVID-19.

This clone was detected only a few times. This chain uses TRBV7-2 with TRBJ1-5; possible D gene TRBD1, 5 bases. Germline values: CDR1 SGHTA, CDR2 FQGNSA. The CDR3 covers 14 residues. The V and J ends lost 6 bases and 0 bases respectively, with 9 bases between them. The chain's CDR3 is CASRTDTSNQPQHF. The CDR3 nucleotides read TGTGCCAGCAGAACGGACACTAGCAATCAGCCCCAGCATTTT. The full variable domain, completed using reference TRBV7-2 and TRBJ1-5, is GAGVSQSPSNKVTEKGKDVELRCDPISGHTALYWYRQSLGQGLEFLIYFQGNSAPDKSGLPSDRFSAERTGGSVSTLTIQRTQQEDSAVYLCASRTDTSNQPQHFGDGTRLSIL.

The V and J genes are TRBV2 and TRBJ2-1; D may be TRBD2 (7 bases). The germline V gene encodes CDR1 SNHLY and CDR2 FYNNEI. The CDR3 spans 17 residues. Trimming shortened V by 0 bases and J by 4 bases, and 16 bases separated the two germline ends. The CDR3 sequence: CASSEAVGGPSYNEQFF. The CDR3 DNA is TGTGCCAGCAGTGAAGCAGTGGGGGGGCCCTCTTACAATGAGCAGTTCTTC.

The chain's CDR3 is CASSFSGSGGQETQYF. The CDR3 region has the DNA TGTGCCAGCAGCTTTAGCGGAAGTGGGGGACAAGAGACCCAGTACTTC. The chain uses TRBV7-9 and TRBJ2-5, with TRBD2 as a possible D gene (6 bases). Germline-derived CDR1 and CDR2 are SEHNR and FQNEAQ (reference sequence). The CDR3 totals 16 residues. With 3 bases removed from V and 2 bases from J, the gap between germline ends came to 16 bases.

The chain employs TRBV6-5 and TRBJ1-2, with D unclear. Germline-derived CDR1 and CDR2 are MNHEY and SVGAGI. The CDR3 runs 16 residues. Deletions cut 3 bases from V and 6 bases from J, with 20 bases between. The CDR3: CASSYIRPTSGHGYTF. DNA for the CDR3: TGTGCCAGCAGTTATATCCGGCCCACCTCAGGCCATGGCTACACCTTC.

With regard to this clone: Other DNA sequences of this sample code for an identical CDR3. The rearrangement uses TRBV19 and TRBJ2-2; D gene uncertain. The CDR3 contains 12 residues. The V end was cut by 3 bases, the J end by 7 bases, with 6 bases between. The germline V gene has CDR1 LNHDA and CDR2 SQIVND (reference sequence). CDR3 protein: CASSIRGGELFF. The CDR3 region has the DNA TGTGCCAGTAGTATCAGAGGCGGGGAGCTGTTTTTT.

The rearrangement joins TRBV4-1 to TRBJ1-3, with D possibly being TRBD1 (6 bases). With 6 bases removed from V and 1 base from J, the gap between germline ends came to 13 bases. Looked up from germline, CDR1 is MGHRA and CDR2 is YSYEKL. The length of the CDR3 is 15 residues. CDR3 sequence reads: CASSLSGQSGNTIYF. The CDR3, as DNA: TGCGCCAGCAGTTTGTCTGGACAGTCTGGAAACACCATATATTTT.

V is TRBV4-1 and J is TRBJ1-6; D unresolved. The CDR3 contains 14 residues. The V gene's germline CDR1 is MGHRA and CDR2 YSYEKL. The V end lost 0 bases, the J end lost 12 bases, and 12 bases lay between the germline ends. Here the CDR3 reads CASSQDAVGVPLHF. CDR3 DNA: TGCGCCAGCAGCCAAGACGCCGTCGGGGTACCCCTCCACTTT.

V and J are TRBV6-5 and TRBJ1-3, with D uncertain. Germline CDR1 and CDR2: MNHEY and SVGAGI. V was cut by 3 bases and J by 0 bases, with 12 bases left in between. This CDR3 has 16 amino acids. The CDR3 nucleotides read TGTGCCAGCAGTTATTCCGGTGGGAGCTCTGGAAACACCATATATTTT. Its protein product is CASSYSGGSSGNTIYF.

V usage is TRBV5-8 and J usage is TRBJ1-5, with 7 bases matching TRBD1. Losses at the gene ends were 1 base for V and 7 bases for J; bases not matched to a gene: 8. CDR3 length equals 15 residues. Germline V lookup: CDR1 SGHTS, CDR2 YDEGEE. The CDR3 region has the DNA TGTGCCAGCAGCTTGTCAGGGGGTCGGCAACAGCCCCAGCATTTT. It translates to CASSLSGGRQQPQHF.

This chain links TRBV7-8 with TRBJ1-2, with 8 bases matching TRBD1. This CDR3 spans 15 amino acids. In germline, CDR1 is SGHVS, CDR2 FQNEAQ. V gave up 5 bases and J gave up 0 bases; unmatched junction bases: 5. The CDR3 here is CASSPRTGPNYGYTF. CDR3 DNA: TGTGCCAGCAGCCCACGGACAGGGCCTAACTATGGCTACACCTTC.

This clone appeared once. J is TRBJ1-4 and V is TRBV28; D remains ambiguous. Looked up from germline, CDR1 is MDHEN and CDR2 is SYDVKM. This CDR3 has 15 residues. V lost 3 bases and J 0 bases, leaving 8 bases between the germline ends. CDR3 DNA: TGTGCCAGCAGTTTTCCGTCGGCAACTAATGAAAAACTGTTTTTT. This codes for CASSFPSATNEKLFF.

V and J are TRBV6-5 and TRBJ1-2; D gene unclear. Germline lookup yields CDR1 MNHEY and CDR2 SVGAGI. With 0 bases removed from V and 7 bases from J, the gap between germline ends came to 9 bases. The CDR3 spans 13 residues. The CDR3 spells CASSYSNRGGYTF. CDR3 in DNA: TGTGCCAGCAGTTACTCGAACCGGGGTGGCTACACCTTC.

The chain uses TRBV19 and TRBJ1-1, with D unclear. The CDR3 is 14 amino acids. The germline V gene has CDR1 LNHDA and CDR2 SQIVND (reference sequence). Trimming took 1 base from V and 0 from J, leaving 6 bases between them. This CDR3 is CASSIVSVNTEAFF. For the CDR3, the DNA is TGTGCCAGTAGTATAGTATCAGTGAACACTGAAGCTTTCTTT.

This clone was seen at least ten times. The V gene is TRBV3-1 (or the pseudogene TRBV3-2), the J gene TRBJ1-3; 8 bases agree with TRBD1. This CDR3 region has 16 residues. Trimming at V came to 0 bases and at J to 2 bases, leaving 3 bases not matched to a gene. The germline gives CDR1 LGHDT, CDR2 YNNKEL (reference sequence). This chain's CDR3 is CASSQEAGGTGNTIYF. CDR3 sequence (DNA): TGTGCCAGCAGCCAAGAGGCAGGGGGCACTGGAAACACCATATATTTT.

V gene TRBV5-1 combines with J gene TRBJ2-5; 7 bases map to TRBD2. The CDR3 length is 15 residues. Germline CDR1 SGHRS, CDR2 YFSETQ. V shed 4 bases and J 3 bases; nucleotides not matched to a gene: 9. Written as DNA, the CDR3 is TGCGCCAGCAGCGCCTATTCGGGGGGTGAAGAGACCCAGTACTTC. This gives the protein CASSAYSGGEETQYF.

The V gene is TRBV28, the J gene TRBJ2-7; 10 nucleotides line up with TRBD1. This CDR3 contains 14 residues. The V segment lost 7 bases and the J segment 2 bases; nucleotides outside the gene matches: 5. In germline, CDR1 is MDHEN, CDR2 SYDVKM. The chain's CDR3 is CASIGTGEAYEQYF. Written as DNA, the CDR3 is TGTGCCAGCATTGGGACAGGGGAAGCCTACGAGCAGTACTTC.

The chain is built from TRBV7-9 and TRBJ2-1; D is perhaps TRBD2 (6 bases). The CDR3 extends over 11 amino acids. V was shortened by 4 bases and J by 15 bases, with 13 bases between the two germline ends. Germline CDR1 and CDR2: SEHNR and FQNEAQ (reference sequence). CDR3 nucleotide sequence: TGTGCCAGCAGCTCCATGGAGGGAGGGTTCTTC. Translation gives CASSSMEGGFF.

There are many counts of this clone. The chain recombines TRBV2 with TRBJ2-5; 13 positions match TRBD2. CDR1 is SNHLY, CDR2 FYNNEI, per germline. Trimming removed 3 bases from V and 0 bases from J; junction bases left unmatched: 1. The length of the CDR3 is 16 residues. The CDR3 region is CASSDGTSGDQETQYF. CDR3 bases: TGTGCCAGCAGTGACGGGACTAGCGGGGACCAAGAGACCCAGTACTTC.

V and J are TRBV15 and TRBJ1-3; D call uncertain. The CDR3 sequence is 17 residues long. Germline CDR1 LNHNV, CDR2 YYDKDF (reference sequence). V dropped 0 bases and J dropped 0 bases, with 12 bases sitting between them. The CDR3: CATSRDLVQNSGNTIYF. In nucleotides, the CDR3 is TGTGCCACCAGCAGAGATCTCGTTCAGAACTCTGGAAACACCATATATTTT.

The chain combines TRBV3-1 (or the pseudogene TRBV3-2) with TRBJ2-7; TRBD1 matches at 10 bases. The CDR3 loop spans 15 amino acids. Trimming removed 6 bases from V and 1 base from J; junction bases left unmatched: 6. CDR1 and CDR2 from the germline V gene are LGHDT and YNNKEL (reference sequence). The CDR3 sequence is CASRRQGASSYEQYF. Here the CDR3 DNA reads TGTGCCAGCAGAAGACAGGGGGCGTCATCCTACGAGCAGTACTTC.

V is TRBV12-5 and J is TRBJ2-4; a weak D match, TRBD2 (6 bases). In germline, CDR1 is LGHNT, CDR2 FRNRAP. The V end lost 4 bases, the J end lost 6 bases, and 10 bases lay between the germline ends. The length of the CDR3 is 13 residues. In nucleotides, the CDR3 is TGTGCTAGTGGTTACGGAGGGGCAAACATTCAGTACTTC. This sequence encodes CASGYGGANIQYF.

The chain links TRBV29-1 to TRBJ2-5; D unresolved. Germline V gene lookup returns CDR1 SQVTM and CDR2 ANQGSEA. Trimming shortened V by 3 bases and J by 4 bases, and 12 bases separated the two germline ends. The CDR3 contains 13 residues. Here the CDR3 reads CSVDTPRLETQYF. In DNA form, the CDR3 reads TGCAGCGTTGATACACCCAGATTAGAGACCCAGTACTTC.

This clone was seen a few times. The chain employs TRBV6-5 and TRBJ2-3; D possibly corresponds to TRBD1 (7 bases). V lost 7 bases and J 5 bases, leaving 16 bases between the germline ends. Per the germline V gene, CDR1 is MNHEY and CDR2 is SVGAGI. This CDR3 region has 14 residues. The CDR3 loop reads CASKGDREVDTQYF. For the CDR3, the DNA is TGTGCCAGCAAAGGAGACAGGGAGGTAGATACGCAGTATTTT.